These 10 T cell receptor beta chains were all obtained from the same sample, sequenced in a study of blood T cell repertoires in COVID-19. This table comes from immunoSEQ multiplex PCR, and its TCRdb copy is limited to in-frame clones, with some not included. This sample has 60,000 to 75,000 clones; 85% occur once, and the top ten carry around 20%. The source material was peripheral blood. These receptor sequences come from a human donor in a cohort sampled during active COVID-19.

V and J are TRBV11-2 and TRBJ2-3; maybe TRBD1 (6 bases). CDR3 length: 15 residues. CDR1 and CDR2 from the germline V gene are SGHAT and FQNNGV. With 5 bases removed from V and 2 bases from J, the gap between germline ends came to 14 bases. DNA of the CDR3: TGTGCCAGCAGCCTCAGGGGATTACTCACAGATACGCAGTATTTT. Residues: CASSLRGLLTDTQYF.

The chain combines TRBV19 with TRBJ2-6, with a weak D call TRBD1 (5 bases). V was shortened by 1 base and J by 2 bases, with 12 bases between the two germline ends. Germline-derived CDR1 and CDR2 are LNHDA and SQIVND (reference sequence). The CDR3 is 17 residues long. CDR3: CASSIVRWGPGANVLTF. In DNA form, the CDR3 reads TGTGCCAGTAGTATAGTGCGCTGGGGCCCTGGGGCCAACGTCCTGACTTTC.

The chain uses TRBV9 and TRBJ1-3; D ambiguous. Trimming removed 0 bases from V and 7 bases from J, with 14 bases in between. Germline CDR1 reads SGDLS; CDR2 reads YYNGEE. This CDR3 region has 15 residues. CDR3 nucleotides: TGTGCCAGCAGCGTAGATGACAATAATTGGAACACCATATATTTT. Its protein is CASSVDDNNWNTIYF.

The J gene is TRBJ1-2, the V gene TRBV4-3; possible D gene TRBD1, 6 bases. Between the trimmed V and J ends, which lost 4 bases and 3 bases, there was a span of 15 bases. The CDR3 contains 15 residues. CDR1 LGHNA and CDR2 YSLEER come from the germline V gene. CDR3 coding DNA: TGCGCCAGCAGCCCTCAAACGGACAGAGACTATGGCTACACCTTC. As protein: CASSPQTDRDYGYTF.

The rearrangement uses TRBV6-5 and TRBJ2-3; the match to TRBD1 covers 7 bases. CDR1 and CDR2 from the germline V gene are MNHEY and SVGAGI. The CDR3 runs to 16 residues. V lost 0 bases to trimming and J lost 6 bases; unmatched junction nucleotides: 9. CDR3 sequence: CASSYSGRQGSDTQYF. The CDR3 DNA reads as TGTGCCAGCAGTTACTCCGGGCGACAGGGTAGTGATACGCAGTATTTT.

This rearrangement joins TRBV2 to TRBJ2-2; tentative D call: TRBD2 (6 bases). The CDR3 covers 14 residues. Germline CDR1 and CDR2: SNHLY and FYNNEI. Deletions cut 3 bases from V and 4 bases from J, with 9 bases between. DNA of the CDR3: TGTGCCAGCAGTGAGGGGGGTGGCACCGGGGAGCTGTTTTTT. Amino acids: CASSEGGGTGELFF. The entire variable domain, with the rest obtained from reference TRBV2 and TRBJ2-2, is as follows: EPEVTQTPSHQVTQMGQEVILRCVPISNHLYFYWYRQILGQKVEFLVSFYNNEISEKSEIFDDQFSVERPDGSNFTLKIRSTKLEDSAMYFCASSEGGGTGELFFGEGSRLTVL.

V usage is TRBV5-5 and J usage is TRBJ2-1; 9 bases map to TRBD2. The CDR3 is made up of 17 amino acids. V lost 4 bases to trimming and J lost 8 bases; unmatched junction nucleotides: 16. Germline CDR1 and CDR2: SGHKS and YYEKEE (reference sequence). The CDR3 DNA sequence: TGTGCCAGCAGCGGGACCCCTTGGGCGGGGGGGCCGGATGAGCAGTTCTTC. The encoded protein is CASSGTPWAGGPDEQFF.

The chain uses TRBV4-3 and TRBJ2-2, with a weak D call TRBD1 (5 bases). Trimming shortened V by 1 base and J by 2 bases, and 8 bases separated the two germline ends. In germline, CDR1 is LGHNA, CDR2 YSLEER. CDR3 length equals 15 residues. The CDR3 bases are TGCGCCAGCAGCCAAGGCAGGGCCAACACCGGGGAGCTGTTTTTT. This translates into CASSQGRANTGELFF.

This chain links TRBV7-2 with TRBJ2-7; TRBD1 aligns across 11 bases. The V and J ends lost 6 bases and 4 bases, in that order; junction bases with no gene match: 5. The germline gives CDR1 SGHTA, CDR2 FQGNSA. The CDR3 is made up of 14 amino acids. The CDR3 sequence: CASRPGTGGYEQYF. CDR3 DNA sequence: TGTGCCAGCAGGCCCGGGACAGGGGGTTACGAGCAGTACTTC.

V and J are TRBV5-4 and TRBJ2-7; TRBD1 might be the D (6 bases). CDR1 is SGHNT and CDR2 is YYREEE in the germline V gene (reference sequence). V lost 3 bases to trimming and J lost 2 bases, with 15 bases between them. This CDR3 is built from 15 residues. The CDR3 sequence: CASSSTGQNPYEQYF. In DNA, the CDR3 is TGTGCCAGCAGCTCCACAGGGCAGAATCCCTACGAGCAGTACTTC.